The 3 T cell receptor beta chains below all came from one sample that was sequenced in a study of OX40 agonist ivuxolimab in advanced cancers. Generated by immunoSEQ multiplex PCR, the TCRdb table keeps only in-frame clones and is missing some. This sample has some 51,000 clones; 75% to 90% occur once, and the top ten carry approximately 12%. The sequences come from CD4+ or CD8+ T cells sorted from blood, collected in a trial of the OX40 agonist ivuxolimab. These receptors were collected from an adult with an advanced solid tumor such as melanoma, head and neck, liver or kidney cancer.

The J gene is TRBJ1-1, the V gene TRBV11-2; weak D call: TRBD1 (5 bases). The CDR3 totals 14 residues. CDR1 is SGHAT and CDR2 is FQNNGV in the germline V gene. The V gene lost 6 bases and the J gene lost 1 base, with 12 bases spanning the gap. CDR3 sequence (DNA): TGTGCCAGCAGGGGGGTAACAAGGAACACTGAAGCTTTCTTT. It yields the protein CASRGVTRNTEAFF.

This clone occurred once. The chain uses TRBV6-5 and TRBJ2-3; 7 nucleotides line up with TRBD1. Trimming cost V 6 bases and J 8 bases; bases outside gene matches: 11. The CDR3 is 14 amino acids. Germline V gene sequence: CDR1 MNHEY, CDR2 SVGAGI. The CDR3 DNA follows: TGTGCCAGCAGGTCGGACAGAGAGGGGGCTACGCAGTATTTT. It encodes CASRSDREGATQYF.

The V call is TRBV28, the J call TRBJ1-5; 7 nucleotides align to TRBD1. J lost 0 bases, V lost 10 bases, and 9 bases had no gene match. The CDR3 extends over 15 amino acids. Per the germline V gene, CDR1 is MDHEN and CDR2 is SYDVKM. CDR3 region: CATFVTGSSNQPQHF. The CDR3 DNA reads TGTGCCACCTTTGTGACAGGGAGTAGCAATCAGCCCCAGCATTTT.